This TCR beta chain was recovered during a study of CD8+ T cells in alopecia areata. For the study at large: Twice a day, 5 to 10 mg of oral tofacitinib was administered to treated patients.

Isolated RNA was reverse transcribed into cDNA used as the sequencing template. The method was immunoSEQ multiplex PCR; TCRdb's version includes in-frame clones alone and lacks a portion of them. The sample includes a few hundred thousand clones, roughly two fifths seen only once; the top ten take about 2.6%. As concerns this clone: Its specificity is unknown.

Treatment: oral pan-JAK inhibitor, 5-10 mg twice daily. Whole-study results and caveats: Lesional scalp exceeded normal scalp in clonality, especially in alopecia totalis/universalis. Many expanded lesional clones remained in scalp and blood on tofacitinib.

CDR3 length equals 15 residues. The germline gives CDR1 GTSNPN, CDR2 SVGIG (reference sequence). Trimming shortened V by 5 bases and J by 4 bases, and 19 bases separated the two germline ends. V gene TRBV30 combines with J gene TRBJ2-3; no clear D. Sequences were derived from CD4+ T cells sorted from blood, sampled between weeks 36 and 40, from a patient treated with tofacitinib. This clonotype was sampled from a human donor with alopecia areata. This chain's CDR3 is CAWEKSGNWADTQYF. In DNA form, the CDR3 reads TGTGCCTGGGAAAAATCGGGCAACTGGGCAGATACGCAGTATTTT.